The present T cell receptor (beta chain) was sequenced within a study of glioma-infiltrating T cells after dendritic cell vaccination. Blood PBMC samples: pre-vaccination, two weeks post third vaccination, and at tumor progression. Primers: 60 V beta forward and 13 J beta reverse. Here immunoSEQ multiplex PCR was the method, and the copy in TCRdb shows in-frame clones only, minus some. Altogether approximately 100,000 clones are present, 75% to 85% being singletons, with the ten largest covering approximately 12%. This CDR3 spans 13 amino acids. V was trimmed by 8 bases and J by 0 bases, leaving 10 bases between them. Germline values: CDR1 MNHNS, CDR2 SASEGT.

Material: blood, obtained before dendritic cell vaccination. The clonotype originates from a human donor with glioblastoma. V is TRBV6-1 and J is TRBJ1-1; a possible D gene is TRBD1 (5 bases). CDR3 amino acids: CASLQVMNTEAFF. The CDR3 region has the DNA TGTGCCAGCCTACAGGTAATGAACACTGAAGCTTTCTTT.